These T cell receptor beta chains were read from a single sample in a study of blood T cell repertoires in COVID-19. The method was immunoSEQ multiplex PCR; TCRdb's version includes in-frame clones alone and lacks a portion of them. In the table there are about 130,000 clones, about four fifths of which are singletons. The sample consisted of peripheral blood. The receptors shown here come from a man aged 35 to 55 with active or convalescent COVID-19. CDR3s include the opening cysteine and the closing phenylalanine or tryptophan. D genes are given only for firm matches. The size entry is marked missing in some rows and otherwise reads once, few, many or a size class.

v_call	d_call	clone_size	j_call	cdr3_nt	cdr3_aa
TRBV5-4	TRBD2	.	TRBJ2-2	TGTGCCAGCAGCCCGCCCTCCCTAGCGGGGAATACCGGGGAGCTGTTTTTT	CASSPPSLAGNTGELFF
TRBV19	TRBD1	.	TRBJ1-5	TGTGCCAGTAGTACCGGACAGGGGCGGTTCAATCAGCCCCAGCATTTT	CASSTGQGRFNQPQHF
TRBV14	.	.	TRBJ1-3	TGTGCCAGCAGTCGGGAAGACAGGGGAAACACCATATATTTT	CASSREDRGNTIYF
TRBV15	.	.	TRBJ2-5	TGTGCCACCAGCACAAGAGGGGGGGGAGAGACCCAGTACTTC	CATSTRGGGETQYF
TRBV6-4	TRBD2	.	TRBJ2-2	TGTGCCAGCAGTAACGGGGGGGCCAAAAACACCGGGGAGCTGTTTTTT	CASSNGGAKNTGELFF
TRBV20-1	TRBD1	.	TRBJ1-1	TGCAGTGCTAGTGCCGGGACAGGGGGGACCACTGAAGCTTTCTTT	CSASAGTGGTTEAFF
TRBV7-9	.	.	TRBJ2-7	TGTGCCAGCAGCTTAGTGGGCCAGGGCTACGAGCAGTACTTC	CASSLVGQGYEQYF
TRBV19	.	.	TRBJ1-2	TGTGCCAGAGATGGGCCGGAGAGGGATGGCTACACCTTC	CARDGPERDGYTF
TRBV20-1	TRBD1	once	TRBJ1-1	TGCAGTGCTAGTAGGGGGACAGGGCGGACTGAAGCTTTCTTT	CSASRGTGRTEAFF
TRBV6-5	.	.	TRBJ2-3	TGTGCCAGCAGGGAGGGGCGAGAGACAGATACGCAGTATTTT	CASREGRETDTQYF
TRBV6-6	TRBD1	.	TRBJ2-3	TGTGCCAGCAGCTTACTGGGACAGATAGCAGATACGCAGTATTTT	CASSLLGQIADTQYF
TRBV9	.	.	TRBJ2-5	TGTGCCAGCAGCGTAGAGCCGGGGTCTGTCGAGACCCAGTACTTC	CASSVEPGSVETQYF
TRBV29-1	TRBD2	.	TRBJ2-2	TGCAGCGTTGAGGGGCCGGGACTAGCGGGGGGGCGAACGAACACCGGGGAGCTGTTTTTT	CSVEGPGLAGGRTNTGELFF
TRBV11-1	.	once	TRBJ1-5	TGTGCCAGCAGCGCCCGGACAGATCAGCCCCAGCATTTT	CASSARTDQPQHF
TRBV24-1	.	.	TRBJ2-3	TGTGCCACCAGTGGGGCGGGAAAGAGCACAGATACGCAGTATTTT	CATSGAGKSTDTQYF
TRBV12-3/TRBV12-4	TRBD1	.	TRBJ1-1	TGTGCCAGCAGCGGACAGGCGGACACTGAAGCTTTCTTT	CASSGQADTEAFF
TRBV4-3	.	.	TRBJ2-7	TGCGCCAGCAGCCAAGAGAGCAGGGCATACGAGCAGTACTTC	CASSQESRAYEQYF
TRBV5-1	TRBD2	.	TRBJ2-3	TGCGCCAGCAGCTTCCTAGCGGGGGATTCCACAGATACGCAGTATTTT	CASSFLAGDSTDTQYF
TRBV6-5	TRBD1	.	TRBJ1-3	TGTGCCAGCAGCCGAGGGACAGGGGACACCATATATTTT	CASSRGTGDTIYF
TRBV7-2	.	.	TRBJ1-2	TGTGCCAGCAGCTTAGGTCGTGAGGCACGTGTGGGGGGTGGCTACACCTTC	CASSLGREARVGGGYTF
TRBV6-5	TRBD1	.	TRBJ1-1	TGTGCCAGCAGCCGGACAGGGGGCGAAGCTTTCTTT	CASSRTGGEAFF
TRBV5-8	TRBD1	few	TRBJ1-1	TGTGCCAGCAGCTGGGACAGAAGTGAAGCTTTCTTT	CASSWDRSEAFF
TRBV6-5	TRBD2	.	TRBJ2-1	TGTGCCGCCCGAGGGAGGGCGGGGGGAAGGGATGAGCAGTTCTTC	CAARGRAGGRDEQFF
TRBV6-1	.	.	TRBJ2-5	TGTGCCAGCAGTGTCCCTTCCGGCGGGCTTTTGGAGACCCAGTACTTC	CASSVPSGGLLETQYF